This is a list of T cell receptor beta chains from one sample in a study of blood T cell repertoires in COVID-19. TCRdb's table, derived via immunoSEQ multiplex PCR, lists solely in-frame clones and lacks some. Of 200,000 to 300,000 clones in the sample, around 84% were seen once. Sequenced input: peripheral blood. The receptors were sampled from a man aged 55 to 69 with acute or convalescent COVID-19. Each CDR3 is given with its conserved first and last residue. Fields, in order: V gene, clone size, J gene, D gene, CDR3 DNA, CDR3 protein. The D gene is left open where the match is weak. The size field is filled for only some rows; it gives once, few, many or a size class.

V gene: TRBV7-9; clone size: once; J gene: TRBJ2-7; D gene: .; CDR3 DNA: TGTGCCAGCAGCACCCAGGCCCCCTACGAGCAGTACTTC; CDR3 protein: CASSTQAPYEQYF
V gene: TRBV28; clone size: many; J gene: TRBJ1-6; D gene: TRBD1; CDR3 DNA: TGTGCCAGCAGTTACGACAGGGGGCCGAATTCACCCCTCCACTTT; CDR3 protein: CASSYDRGPNSPLHF
V gene: TRBV6-5; clone size: once; J gene: TRBJ2-2; D gene: TRBD1; CDR3 DNA: TGTGCCAGCAAGAGACAGGGCGGGGAGCTGTTTTTT; CDR3 protein: CASKRQGGELFF
V gene: TRBV7-3; clone size: .; J gene: TRBJ2-3; D gene: .; CDR3 DNA: TGTGCCAGCAGCTGGGGGACATCCACAGATACGCAGTATTTT; CDR3 protein: CASSWGTSTDTQYF
V gene: TRBV3-1/TRBV3-2; clone size: .; J gene: TRBJ2-7; D gene: TRBD2; CDR3 DNA: TGTGCCAGCAGCCCCGGGAGGCAGCACTCCTACGAGCAGTACTTC; CDR3 protein: CASSPGRQHSYEQYF
V gene: TRBV19; clone size: once; J gene: TRBJ1-1; D gene: TRBD1; CDR3 DNA: TGTGCCAGTAGTATAGACGGGACAGTGGACGCTTTCTTT; CDR3 protein: CASSIDGTVDAFF
V gene: TRBV6-6; clone size: .; J gene: TRBJ2-3; D gene: .; CDR3 DNA: TGTGCCAGCAGGGATCAGGGGGGTACAGATACGCAGTATTTT; CDR3 protein: CASRDQGGTDTQYF
V gene: TRBV5-1; clone size: .; J gene: TRBJ1-3; D gene: TRBD1; CDR3 DNA: TGCGCCAGCAGCCCGAGGACAGGCTCTGGAAACACCATATATTTT; CDR3 protein: CASSPRTGSGNTIYF
V gene: TRBV30; clone size: .; J gene: TRBJ2-2; D gene: .; CDR3 DNA: TGTGCCTGGAGTGTTCTCTGGGGGGCCGGGGAGCTGTTTTTT; CDR3 protein: CAWSVLWGAGELFF
V gene: TRBV19; clone size: .; J gene: TRBJ2-7; D gene: .; CDR3 DNA: TGTGCCAGTAGTACCCCTGCGAAATCCTACGAGCAGTACTTC; CDR3 protein: CASSTPAKSYEQYF
V gene: TRBV27; clone size: few; J gene: TRBJ1-6; D gene: TRBD1; CDR3 DNA: TGTGCCAGCAGTACCCACAGGGGGCTTTCACCCCTCCACTTT; CDR3 protein: CASSTHRGLSPLHF
V gene: TRBV7-9; clone size: .; J gene: TRBJ1-4; D gene: .; CDR3 DNA: TGTGCCAGCAGCTTAGTAGGGGTCAATGAAAAACTGTTTTTT; CDR3 protein: CASSLVGVNEKLFF
V gene: TRBV7-6; clone size: .; J gene: TRBJ2-7; D gene: TRBD1; CDR3 DNA: TGTGCCAGCAGCATCGGGACAGCCTCCTACGAGCAGTACTTC; CDR3 protein: CASSIGTASYEQYF
V gene: TRBV6-6; clone size: .; J gene: TRBJ2-4; D gene: .; CDR3 DNA: TGTGCCAGCAGCCTCCCTGGGCGAAACATTCAGTACTTC; CDR3 protein: CASSLPGRNIQYF
V gene: TRBV7-2; clone size: .; J gene: TRBJ2-6; D gene: .; CDR3 DNA: TGTGCCAGCAGTCGCCAGATCTCTGGGGCCAACGTCCTGACTTTC; CDR3 protein: CASSRQISGANVLTF
V gene: TRBV5-1; clone size: .; J gene: TRBJ2-1; D gene: TRBD2; CDR3 DNA: TGCGCCAGCAGCCAAGGACTAGCGGGGTACAATGAGCAGTTCTTC; CDR3 protein: CASSQGLAGYNEQFF